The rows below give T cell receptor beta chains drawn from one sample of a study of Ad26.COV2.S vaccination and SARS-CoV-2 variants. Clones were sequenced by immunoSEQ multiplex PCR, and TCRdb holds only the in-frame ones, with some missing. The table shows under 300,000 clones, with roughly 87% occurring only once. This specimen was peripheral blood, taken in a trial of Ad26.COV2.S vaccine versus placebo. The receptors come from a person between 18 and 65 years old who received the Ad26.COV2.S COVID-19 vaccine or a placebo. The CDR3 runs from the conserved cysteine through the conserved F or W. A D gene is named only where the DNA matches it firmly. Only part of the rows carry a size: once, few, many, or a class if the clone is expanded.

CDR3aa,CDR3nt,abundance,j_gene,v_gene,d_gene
CASSFRDSNTGELFF,TGTGCCAGCAGTTTCCGGGACAGCAACACCGGGGAGCTGTTTTTT,NA,TRBJ2-2,TRBV6-5,TRBD1
CASSSGQDPGGNTIYF,TGTGCCAGCTCATCGGGACAGGACCCGGGCGGAAACACCATATATTTT,once,TRBJ1-3,TRBV18,TRBD1
CASSTGLLEQFF,TGCGCCAGCAGTACGGGTTTGCTTGAGCAGTTCTTC,NA,TRBJ2-1,TRBV5-1,NA
CASSYAGASQETQYF,TGTGCCAGCAGTTACGCTGGAGCTAGCCAAGAGACCCAGTACTTC,few,TRBJ2-5,TRBV6-2/TRBV6-3,NA
CASSPRFRGDYGYTF,TGTGCCAGCAGCCCCCGCTTCAGGGGGGACTATGGCTACACCTTC,NA,TRBJ1-2,TRBV9,TRBD1
CASSSRDLNQPQHF,TGTGCCAGCAGCTCTAGGGACCTCAATCAGCCCCAGCATTTT,once,TRBJ1-5,TRBV7-8,NA
CATSRDQVRQPQHF,TGTGCCACCAGCAGAGATCAAGTCAGGCAGCCCCAGCATTTT,few,TRBJ1-5,TRBV15,NA
CAWSGGEKLFF,TGTGCCTGGAGTGGTGGGGAAAAACTGTTTTTT,once,TRBJ1-4,TRBV30,NA
CASSLVTGVYNEQFF,TGTGCCAGCAGCTTAGTAACAGGGGTCTACAATGAGCAGTTCTTC,NA,TRBJ2-1,TRBV7-9,TRBD1
CASSPPATGVRTEQFF,TGTGCCAGCTCACCACCGGCGACAGGGGTGCGGACTGAGCAGTTCTTC,NA,TRBJ2-1,TRBV18,TRBD1
CASSQDKVASIQYF,TGTGCCAGCAGCCAAGATAAGGTAGCTTCCATTCAGTACTTC,NA,TRBJ2-4,TRBV4-2,NA
CASSHPPLNTGELFF,TGCGCCAGCAGCCACCCGCCCCTGAACACCGGGGAGCTGTTTTTT,NA,TRBJ2-2,TRBV4-1,NA
CASSQYWTSGGFSSYNEQFF,TGCGCCAGCAGCCAATATTGGACTAGCGGAGGGTTTAGCTCCTACAATGAGCAGTTCTTC,NA,TRBJ2-1,TRBV4-3,TRBD2
CSATRRESSYNEQFF,TGCAGCGCAACCCGGAGAGAGAGCTCCTACAATGAGCAGTTCTTC,NA,TRBJ2-1,TRBV29-1,NA
CASSLYPPRTGFNEKLFF,TGTGCCAGCAGCCTCTACCCCCCAAGGACTGGCTTTAATGAAAAACTGTTTTTT,NA,TRBJ1-4,TRBV14,NA
CASSFISGANVLTF,TGTGCCAGCAGTTTCATCTCTGGGGCCAACGTCCTGACTTTC,NA,TRBJ2-6,TRBV27,NA
CASSVLSVKETQYF,TGTGCCAGCAGCGTATTAAGCGTTAAAGAGACCCAGTACTTC,NA,TRBJ2-5,TRBV6-2/TRBV6-3,NA
CATAGGTDTQYF,TGTGCCACCGCGGGGGGGACAGATACGCAGTATTTT,NA,TRBJ2-3,TRBV10-3,TRBD2
CASSLGLRQGRNSPLHF,TGTGCCAGCAGTTTAGGTTTACGGCAGGGTCGTAATTCACCCCTCCACTTT,NA,TRBJ1-6,TRBV27,NA
CASSLLDRGVKYGYTF,TGTGCCAGCTCACTCCTGGACAGGGGCGTTAAATATGGCTACACCTTC,NA,TRBJ1-2,TRBV18,TRBD1
CASSYQLAGALYNEQFF,TGTGCCAGCAGCTACCAACTAGCGGGGGCTCTCTACAATGAGCAGTTCTTC,once,TRBJ2-1,TRBV7-6,TRBD2
CASSEEIVGLSNTEAFF,TGTGCCAGCAGTGAAGAAATCGTGGGACTTTCGAACACTGAAGCTTTCTTT,NA,TRBJ1-1,TRBV6-1,NA
CASSLSWNTEAFF,TGTGCCAGCAGCTTGTCTTGGAACACTGAAGCTTTCTTT,NA,TRBJ1-1,TRBV5-8,NA
CASSPTESYGYTF,TGTGCCAGCTCACCGACGGAAAGCTATGGCTACACCTTC,NA,TRBJ1-2,TRBV18,NA
CASSTNSQGATEAFF,TGTGCCAGTAGTACGAACAGTCAGGGAGCCACTGAAGCTTTCTTT,NA,TRBJ1-1,TRBV19,NA
CASSLALGNTGELFF,TGTGCCAGCAGCTTAGCGTTGGGGAACACCGGGGAGCTGTTTTTT,NA,TRBJ2-2,TRBV7-9,NA
CASSLPGTAHSPLHF,TGCGCCAGCAGCTTGCCCGGGACAGCGCATTCACCCCTCCACTTT,few,TRBJ1-6,TRBV5-1,TRBD1
CASSQDPKRGSTDTQYF,TGTGCCAGCAGCCAAGACCCTAAGCGGGGGAGCACAGATACGCAGTATTTT,NA,TRBJ2-3,TRBV4-2,TRBD2
CASSPPGVRGNTEAFF,TGTGCCAGCTCACCTCCAGGGGTTCGTGGTAACACTGAAGCTTTCTTT,NA,TRBJ1-1,TRBV18,NA
CASSLVAGGPATNEKLFF,TGTGCCAGCAGCTTAGTGGCAGGGGGCCCTGCAACTAATGAAAAACTGTTTTTT,NA,TRBJ1-4,TRBV7-8,TRBD1
CASSLVTGDWGNQPQHF,TGTGCCAGCAGCTTGGTCACAGGGGACTGGGGCAATCAGCCCCAGCATTTT,NA,TRBJ1-5,TRBV5-6,TRBD1
CASSQVITFANYGYTF,TGCGCCAGCAGCCAAGTGATAACTTTCGCTAACTATGGCTACACCTTC,NA,TRBJ1-2,TRBV4-3,NA
CASSLGQARGYTF,TGTGCCAGCAGTCTAGGACAGGCTAGAGGCTACACCTTC,NA,TRBJ1-2,TRBV6-6,TRBD1
CASSPTGGNQPQHF,TGTGCCAGCTCACCGACAGGGGGAAATCAGCCCCAGCATTTT,NA,TRBJ1-5,TRBV18,TRBD1
CASSRTGAVFAYEQYF,TGTGCCAGCAGCCGGACGGGGGCCGTCTTTGCCTACGAGCAGTACTTC,NA,TRBJ2-7,TRBV5-6,NA
CASSPPNGGDRPQHF,TGTGCCAGCTCACCACCAAACGGAGGGGATAGGCCCCAGCATTTT,NA,TRBJ1-5,TRBV18,NA
CASSLTEPTYNEQFF,TGTGCCAGCAGTTTAACGGAGCCCACCTACAATGAGCAGTTCTTC,NA,TRBJ2-1,TRBV6-2/TRBV6-3,NA
CAWSVSTYYNEQFF,TGTGCCTGGAGTGTGTCCACCTACTACAATGAGCAGTTCTTC,NA,TRBJ2-1,TRBV30,NA
CASSHDRATFSGANVLTF,TGCGCCAGCAGCCACGACAGGGCCACATTCTCTGGGGCCAACGTCCTGACTTTC,NA,TRBJ2-6,TRBV4-3,TRBD1
CASSVRQANSPLHF,TGTGCCAGCAGCGTTAGACAGGCAAATTCACCCCTCCACTTT,once,TRBJ1-6,TRBV9,NA
CASSQDGGTGLYNEQFF,TGCGCCAGCAGCCAAGATGGAGGGACAGGGCTCTACAATGAGCAGTTCTTC,NA,TRBJ2-1,TRBV4-3,TRBD1
CASSLGGGPNSPLHF,TGTGCCAGCAGCTTAGGAGGGGGTCCTAATTCACCCCTCCACTTT,NA,TRBJ1-6,TRBV7-2,NA
CASSSSLRAGLLYNEQFF,TGTGCCAGCAGCTCCTCACTCCGAGCGGGACTGCTTTACAATGAGCAGTTCTTC,NA,TRBJ2-1,TRBV6-4,TRBD2
CASSLKTGDGYTF,TGTGCCAGCAGCTTAAAGACAGGGGACGGCTACACCTTC,NA,TRBJ1-2,TRBV7-2,TRBD1
CASSLVGGGGGYTF,TGTGCCAGCAGCTTAGTTGGAGGAGGAGGTGGCTACACCTTC,once,TRBJ1-2,TRBV3-1/TRBV3-2,NA
CASSGRDGATDTQYF,TGTGCCAGCAGTGGACGGGACGGAGCAACAGATACGCAGTATTTT,once,TRBJ2-3,TRBV6-4,NA
CASRSSGNTIYF,TGTGCCAGCAGGTCCAGTGGAAACACCATATATTTT,NA,TRBJ1-3,TRBV14,NA
CAISEPRAGNTGELFF,TGTGCCATCAGTGAGCCCCGGGCCGGAAACACCGGGGAGCTGTTTTTT,NA,TRBJ2-2,TRBV10-3,NA